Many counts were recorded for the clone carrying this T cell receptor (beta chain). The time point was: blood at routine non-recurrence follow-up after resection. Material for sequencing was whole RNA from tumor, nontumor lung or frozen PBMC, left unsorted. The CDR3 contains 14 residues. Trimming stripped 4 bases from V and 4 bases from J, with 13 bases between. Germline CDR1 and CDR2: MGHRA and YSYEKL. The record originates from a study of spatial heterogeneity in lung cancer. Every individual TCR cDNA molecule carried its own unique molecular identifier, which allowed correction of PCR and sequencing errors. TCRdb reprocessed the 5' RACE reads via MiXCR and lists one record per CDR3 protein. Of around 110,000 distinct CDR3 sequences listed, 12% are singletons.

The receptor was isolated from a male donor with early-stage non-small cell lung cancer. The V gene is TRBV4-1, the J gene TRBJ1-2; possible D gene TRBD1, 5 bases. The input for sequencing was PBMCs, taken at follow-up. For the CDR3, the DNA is TGCGCCAGCAGCCGAGAACAAGGGACCTATGGCTACACCTTC. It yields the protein CASSREQGTYGYTF.